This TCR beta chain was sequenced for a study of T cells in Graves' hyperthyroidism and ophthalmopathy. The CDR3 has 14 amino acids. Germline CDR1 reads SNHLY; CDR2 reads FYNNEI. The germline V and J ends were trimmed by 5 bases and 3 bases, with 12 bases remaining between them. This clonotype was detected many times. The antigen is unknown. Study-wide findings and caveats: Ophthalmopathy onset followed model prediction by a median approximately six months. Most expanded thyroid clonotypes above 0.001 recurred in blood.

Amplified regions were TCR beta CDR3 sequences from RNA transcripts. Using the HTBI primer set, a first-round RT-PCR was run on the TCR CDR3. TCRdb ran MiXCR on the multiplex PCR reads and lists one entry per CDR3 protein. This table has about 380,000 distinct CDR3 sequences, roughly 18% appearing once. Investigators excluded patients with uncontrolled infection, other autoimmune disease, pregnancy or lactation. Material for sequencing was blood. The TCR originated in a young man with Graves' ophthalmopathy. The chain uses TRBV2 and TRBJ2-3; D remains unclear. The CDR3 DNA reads TGTGCCAGCAGTCCGGACCTTGGGACAGATACGCAGTATTTT. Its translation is CASSPDLGTDTQYF.